This TCR beta chain was captured by sequencing in a study of cytomegalovirus exposure and HLA in healthy donors. This CDR3 has 14 amino acids. With 7 bases removed from V and 2 bases from J, the gap between germline ends came to 13 bases. Germline CDR1 reads SGHTA; CDR2 reads FQGNSA. A note on this clone: Its matching antigen is unknown.

The primer mix had 60 Vbeta and 13 Jbeta primers. This table comes from immunoSEQ multiplex PCR, and its TCRdb copy is limited to in-frame clones, with some not included. Among more than 140,000 clones listed, around 80% were seen once. General observations from the study: Specificity of a few CMV-associated chains for CMV antigens was verified in vitro. Later work found that TCR association rates differed between HLA loci; DRB1 had the most and HLA-C the fewest. Evidence from a later analysis indicated that most CMV-associated TCR beta chains looked HLA-restricted.

Sequenced material: PBMCs. J is TRBJ2-3 and V is TRBV7-2; maybe TRBD1 (6 bases). This sequence was found in a man aged 25 to 40 in good health and CMV-seropositive. CDR3 nucleotides: TGTGCCAGCATCCTAGACAGGTCCACAGATACGCAGTATTTT. Its translation is CASILDRSTDTQYF.